Shown below are 27 T cell receptor beta chains from a single sample sequenced in a study of lymphopenia after photon versus proton radiotherapy. The method was immunoSEQ multiplex PCR; TCRdb's version includes in-frame clones alone and lacks a portion of them. This table has some 26,000 clones, around 83% appearing once. This specimen was peripheral blood, taken from a patient treated with photon-based radiotherapy. The receptors originated from a woman between 50 and 59 years old with pancreatic cancer.

This clone was detected once. V is TRBV29-1 and J is TRBJ2-1; 14 bases agree with TRBD2. Germline lookup yields CDR1 SQVTM and CDR2 ANQGSEA. V dropped 7 bases and J dropped 0; count of bases not matched to a gene: 8. CDR3 length equals 17 residues. Here the CDR3 reads CSALGTSGRSSYNEQFF. The CDR3 DNA is TGCAGCGCCCTGGGGACTAGCGGGAGAAGCTCCTACAATGAGCAGTTCTTC.

The rearrangement uses TRBV29-1 and TRBJ2-1; 12 nucleotides agree with TRBD2. Looked up from germline, CDR1 is SQVTM and CDR2 is ANQGSEA. J was trimmed by 0 bases and V by 3 bases; bases with no gene match: 12. There are 19 residues in the CDR3. The CDR3 reads CSVEGSSGRARGSYNEQFF. In nucleotides, the CDR3 is TGCAGCGTTGAGGGGTCTAGCGGGAGGGCTAGGGGCTCCTACAATGAGCAGTTCTTC.

The chain employs TRBV14 and TRBJ2-7, with D tentatively TRBD2 (5 bases). The V and J ends lost 0 bases and 2 bases respectively, with 11 bases between them. The CDR3 runs 15 residues. Germline CDR1 and CDR2: SGHDN and FVKESK. DNA of the CDR3: TGTGCCAGCAGCCAAGATCGCCTAGCAGCCTACGAGCAGTACTTC. Encoded protein: CASSQDRLAAYEQYF.

This chain uses TRBV11-1 with TRBJ1-1, with D perhaps TRBD1 (5 bases). The CDR3 runs to 11 residues. The germline gives CDR1 SGHAT, CDR2 FQDESV (reference sequence). Between the trimmed V and J ends, which lost 5 bases and 8 bases, there was a span of 9 bases. The CDR3 here is CASSRGPEAFF. Here the CDR3 DNA reads TGTGCCAGCAGCCGGGGCCCCGAAGCTTTCTTT.

J is TRBJ2-5 and V is TRBV19; no reliable D call. This CDR3 region has 11 residues. Germline lookup yields CDR1 LNHDA and CDR2 SQIVND (reference sequence). V lost 6 bases and J lost 5, with 7 bases in between. CDR3 region: CASRYGETQYF. The CDR3 DNA reads TGTGCCAGTAGGTACGGGGAGACCCAGTACTTC.

The chain is built from TRBV29-1 and TRBJ2-5, with a possible D match to TRBD2 (5 bases). CDR1 is SQVTM, CDR2 ANQGSEA, per germline. The CDR3 has 14 residues. V was cut by 6 bases and J by 1 base, with 15 bases left in between. CDR3 nucleotides: TGCAGCGTCCGCCGGGCGGGTGGCCAAGAGACCCAGTACTTC. Translating gives CSVRRAGGQETQYF.

This rearrangement joins TRBV18 to TRBJ2-2; 11 nucleotides line up with TRBD1. Looked up from germline, CDR1 is KGHSH and CDR2 is LQKENI. V was clipped by 3 bases and J by 4 bases; unmatched bases: 1. This CDR3 contains 15 residues. The CDR3 region has the DNA TGTGCCAGCTCACCGGGACAGGGGGGCACCGGGGAGCTGTTTTTT. Translation: CASSPGQGGTGELFF.

The chain carries TRBV15 and TRBJ1-5; D uncertain. The CDR3 extends over 16 amino acids. V lost 0 bases and J 3 bases, leaving 12 bases between the germline ends. The germline V gene encodes CDR1 LNHNV and CDR2 YYDKDF (reference sequence). The DNA of the CDR3 is TGTGCCACCAGCAGAGATTTAGGGTCGGCCAATCAGCCCCAGCATTTT. Protein product: CATSRDLGSANQPQHF. Combining the CDR3 with reference TRBV15 and TRBJ1-5 gives the whole variable domain DAMVIQNPRYQVTQFGKPVTLSCSQTLNHNVMYWYQQKSSQAPKLLFHYYDKDFNNEADTPDNFQSRRPNTSFCFLDIRSPGLGDTAMYLCATSRDLGSANQPQHFGDGTRLSIL.

In nucleotides, the CDR3 is TGTGCCAGCAGTTCGGGACTAGCGGAGCTGCGACACGAGCAGTACTTC. Its translation: CASSSGLAELRHEQYF. V usage is TRBV6-6 and J usage is TRBJ2-7; 11 bases align to TRBD2. The CDR3 runs 16 residues. Germline CDR1 MNHNY, CDR2 SVGAGI (reference sequence). Trimming took 4 bases from V and 5 from J; bases not matched to a gene: 10.

This rearrangement joins TRBV5-5 to TRBJ2-7; weak D call: TRBD1 (5 bases). CDR1 and CDR2 from the germline V gene are SGHKS and YYEKEE (reference sequence). This CDR3 spans 14 amino acids. The ends were cut back, 0 bases at V and 3 bases at J, with 10 bases in the middle. The DNA of the CDR3 is TGTGCCAGCAGCTTGGCAGGGCTTCGCTACGAGCAGTACTTC. Protein: CASSLAGLRYEQYF.

This chain connects TRBV7-3 to TRBJ2-5; 9 bases agree with TRBD1. The CDR3 is 16 residues long. V lost 1 base and J lost 5; bases outside the gene matches: 8. CDR1 is SGHTA and CDR2 is FQGTGA in the germline V gene. This CDR3 is CASSLRGTGLGETQYF. The CDR3 nucleotides are TGTGCCAGCAGCTTAAGGGGGACAGGGCTAGGGGAGACCCAGTACTTC.

The chain combines TRBV18 with TRBJ2-7; maybe TRBD1 (5 bases). The CDR3 is 15 residues long. Germline V lookup: CDR1 KGHSH, CDR2 LQKENI. V shed 3 bases and J shed 0 bases, with 12 bases lying between them. DNA for the CDR3: TGTGCCAGCTCACCCTCGGCCAGGGACTCCTACGAGCAGTACTTC. Protein product: CASSPSARDSYEQYF.

This clone was found a few times. The chain has TRBV11-2 and TRBJ1-6; D call uncertain. Trimming removed 5 bases from V and 5 bases from J, with 4 bases in between. Per germline, CDR1 SGHAT and CDR2 FQNNGV. CDR3 length equals 12 residues. CDR3 sequence reads: CASSLNNSPLHF. The CDR3 DNA reads as TGTGCCAGCAGCCTGAATAATTCACCCCTCCACTTT.

This clone came up once. This chain connects TRBV27 to TRBJ2-2, with TRBD1 matching 7 bases. V lost 5 bases, J lost 6 bases, and 6 bases stayed unmatched. This CDR3 comprises 14 residues. Per germline, CDR1 MNHEY and CDR2 SMNVEV (reference sequence). In nucleotides, the CDR3 is TGTGCCAGCAGTCCGACAGGGATTGCCGGGGAGCTGTTTTTT. It codes for CASSPTGIAGELFF.

V gene TRBV6-6 combines with J gene TRBJ2-1; D remains unclear. CDR1 is MNHNY, CDR2 SVGAGI, per germline (reference sequence). Trimming removed 2 bases at V and 2 bases at J, with 10 bases between. The CDR3 has 15 residues. CDR3 DNA: TGTGCCAGCAGTTACAGTCAGGTCCCCTACAATGAGCAGTTCTTC. Its translation: CASSYSQVPYNEQFF.

The chain is built from TRBV9 and TRBJ1-5; possibly TRBD1 for D (5 bases). Germline assignment: CDR1 SGDLS and CDR2 YYNGEE. The ends were cut back, 6 bases at V and 5 bases at J, with 15 bases in the middle. The CDR3 totals 14 residues. CDR3 protein: CASNRGIDDQPQHF. In DNA form, the CDR3 reads TGTGCCAGCAATAGGGGTATAGATGATCAGCCCCAGCATTTT.

This rearrangement joins TRBV29-1 to TRBJ2-2, with D possibly being TRBD2 (6 bases). Germline CDR1 reads SQVTM; CDR2 reads ANQGSEA. The V end lost 7 bases, the J end lost 3 bases, and 21 bases lay between the germline ends. The CDR3 totals 16 residues. CDR3 bases: TGCAGCGCCCGTGGGGACTTTCCTGGAGACACCGGGGAGCTGTTTTTT. Translating it yields CSARGDFPGDTGELFF.

This chain joins TRBV15 and TRBJ2-7; D unclear. Per the germline V gene, CDR1 is LNHNV and CDR2 is YYDKDF (reference sequence). Trimming took 0 bases from V and 5 from J, leaving 5 bases between them. The CDR3 is 12 residues long. The CDR3 coding sequence is TGTGCCACCAGCAGAGATTCGAACGAGCAGTACTTC. Amino acid sequence: CATSRDSNEQYF.

The chain combines TRBV4-1 with TRBJ2-5, with 9 bases matching TRBD1. Germline assignment: CDR1 MGHRA and CDR2 YSYEKL. Losses at the gene ends were 4 bases for V and 5 bases for J; bases not matched to a gene: 8. The CDR3 extends over 15 amino acids. CDR3 loop: CASSPGTGKSETQYF. The CDR3 coding sequence is TGCGCCAGCAGCCCGGGGACAGGGAAAAGTGAGACCCAGTACTTC.

J is TRBJ1-2 and V is TRBV5-6; 7 bases are shared with TRBD1. With 5 bases clipped from V and 8 bases from J, the junction kept 12 bases outside the gene matches. Germline V gives CDR1 SGHDT, CDR2 YYEEEE. This CDR3 contains 14 residues. The CDR3 DNA reads as TGTGCCAGCAGTCGCGTGGCAGGGGGGCGAGGCTACACCTTC. Encoded protein: CASSRVAGGRGYTF. The full variable domain, completed using reference TRBV5-6 and TRBJ1-2, is DAGVTQSPTHLIKTRGQQVTLRCSPKSGHDTVSWYQQALGQGPQFIFQYYEEEERQRGNFPDRFSGHQFPNYSSELNVNALLLGDSALYLCASSRVAGGRGYTFGSGTRLTVV.

The CDR3 loop is CAWSQGAREQYF. DNA for the CDR3: TGTGCCTGGAGTCAGGGGGCCCGGGAGCAGTACTTC. V is TRBV30 and J is TRBJ2-7; 8 bases line up with TRBD1. Germline-derived CDR1 and CDR2 are GTSNPN and SVGIG (reference sequence). V was clipped by 2 bases and J by 7 bases; unmatched bases: 4. The length of the CDR3 is 12 residues.

The gene calls are TRBV27 and TRBJ1-6, with D hard to call. Germline V lookup: CDR1 MNHEY, CDR2 SMNVEV (reference sequence). The CDR3 has 12 residues. V shed 3 bases and J shed 8 bases, with 5 bases lying between them. The CDR3 DNA follows: TGTGCCAGCAGTTTGGGGTATTCACCCCTCCACTTT. Residues: CASSLGYSPLHF.

CDR3 region: CASTGQGAYDGYTF. The DNA for the CDR3 is TGTGCCAGCACGGGTCAGGGGGCGTATGATGGCTACACCTTC. The chain has TRBV9 and TRBJ1-2; 8 nucleotides align to TRBD1. V lost 6 bases, J lost 6 bases, and 10 bases stayed unmatched. The CDR3 is 14 amino acids. Germline loops: CDR1 SGDLS, CDR2 YYNGEE.

There are a few counts of this clone. This chain connects TRBV6-6 to TRBJ1-2; D uncertain. V dropped 6 bases and J dropped 2 bases, with 10 bases sitting between them. Germline lookup yields CDR1 MNHNY and CDR2 SVGAGI (reference sequence). The CDR3 length is 13 residues. CDR3 in DNA: TGTGCCAGCAGCTCCGGACTGAACTATGGCTACACCTTC. Translating gives CASSSGLNYGYTF.

The genes are TRBV19 and TRBJ2-7; 9 positions match TRBD1. The junction had 9 bases not matched to a gene; V was cut back by 10 bases and J by 5 bases. The CDR3 sequence is 13 residues long. Germline CDR1 LNHDA, CDR2 SQIVND (reference sequence). As DNA, the CDR3 is TGTGCCACGGCCGGGACAGGGACCCACGAGCAGTACTTC. Translation: CATAGTGTHEQYF.

This clone was seen only once. The chain links TRBV18 to TRBJ2-5; possible D gene TRBD2, 5 bases. V was shortened by 5 bases and J by 1 base, with 11 bases between the two germline ends. The germline V gene has CDR1 KGHSH and CDR2 LQKENI. The CDR3 loop spans 14 amino acids. The CDR3 protein is CASSGPGTQETQYF. In DNA, the CDR3 is TGTGCCAGCTCAGGTCCGGGAACCCAAGAGACCCAGTACTTC.

This clone was seen only a few times. The gene calls are TRBV19 and TRBJ2-1, with 13 bases fitting TRBD2. Germline V gene lookup returns CDR1 LNHDA and CDR2 SQIVND (reference sequence). Germline trimming cut 3 bases from V and 15 bases from J; bases unmatched to any gene: 5. CDR3 length: 13 residues. This chain's CDR3 is CASSIGTSGNRFF. CDR3 nucleotide sequence: TGTGCCAGTAGTATCGGGACTAGCGGGAACCGGTTCTTC. The full variable domain, completed using reference TRBV19 and TRBJ2-1, is DGGITQSPKYLFRKEGQNVTLSCEQNLNHDAMYWYRQDPGQGLRLIYYSQIVNDFQKGDIAEGYSVSREKKESFPLTVTSAQKNPTAFYLCASSIGTSGNRFFGPGTRLTVL.